This section outlines one T cell receptor beta chain sequence together with its context. Its antigen remains unidentified. The data stem from a study of cytomegalovirus exposure and HLA in healthy donors. Study outcomes and limitations: Later analysis identified a missense DCLRE1C variant that was linked to TCR beta V- and J-gene trimming. The study flagged some 170 TCR beta chains as cytomegalovirus-associated.

In the PCR, 60 Vbeta and 13 Jbeta primers were used. This table comes from immunoSEQ multiplex PCR, and its TCRdb copy is limited to in-frame clones, with some not included. This table has 150,000 to 200,000 clones, roughly 74% appearing once. Source material: PBMCs. The receptor comes from a woman aged 25 to 39 in good health and CMV-seropositive.

The CDR3, as DNA: TGTGCCAGCAGCTGTGAGTGGGGTCCGGGACAGGGGGGGACTATGAGCAATCAGCCCCAGCATTTT. Translated, it gives CASSCEWGPGQGGTMSNQPQHF. J is TRBJ1-5 and V is TRBV7-6; TRBD1 matches at 11 bases. Germline CDR1 is SGHVS and CDR2 is FNYEAQ. V lost 4 bases, J lost 1 base, and 21 bases stayed unmatched. The CDR3 sequence is 22 residues long.